Presented here are 27 T cell receptor beta chains from one specimen sequenced in a study of T cell responses to AZD1222 COVID-19 vaccine (dated by TCRdb to the early 2020s). In light of the paper, this sample's time point label describes: baseline before first vaccination. The library was made by the immunoSEQ multiplex PCR assay. TCRdb took this table from immuneACCESS and kept in-frame rearrangements with V and J called. Such tables lack part of the clones; where checked against another copy, unresolved V genes explain under half of the gap, and the rest is unexplained. The sample profile shows more than 150,000 clones; over 80% of them were found once. Clones ranked in the top ten supply less than 11% of the sample. The sample consisted of peripheral blood, taken on day 0 of AZD1222 vaccination. These receptors all come from an adult in good health.

This chain uses TRBV10-3 with TRBJ1-6; tentatively, D is TRBD1 (6 bases). The ends were cut back, 0 bases at V and 3 bases at J, with 9 bases in the middle. The germline gives CDR1 ENHRY, CDR2 SYGVKD. This CDR3 comprises 16 residues. CDR3 residues: CAISESGGGYNSPLHF. In DNA, the CDR3 is TGTGCCATCAGTGAGTCGGGAGGGGGCTATAATTCACCCCTCCACTTT.

This clone was seen only once. The rearrangement joins TRBV7-9 to TRBJ1-2; 11 nucleotides agree with TRBD1. The V gene end was trimmed by 3 bases and the J gene end by 3 bases; junction bases not matched to a gene: 3. Germline V gene lookup returns CDR1 SEHNR and CDR2 FQNEAQ (reference sequence). The CDR3 has 15 amino acids. The DNA of the CDR3 is TGTGCCAGCAGCTTTGGACAGGGGGCACACTATGGCTACACCTTC. It codes for CASSFGQGAHYGYTF. The full variable domain, its missing parts supplied by reference TRBV7-9 and TRBJ1-2, is DTGVSQNPRHKITKRGQNVTFRCDPISEHNRLYWYRQTLGQGPEFLTYFQNEAQLEKSRLLSDRFSAERPKGSFSTLEIQRTEQGDSAMYLCASSFGQGAHYGYTFGSGTRLTVV.

The genes are TRBV9 and TRBJ2-1; 7 nucleotides align to TRBD2. V was pared by 0 bases and J by 0 bases, with 6 bases of the junction left unmatched. The germline gives CDR1 SGDLS, CDR2 YYNGEE. The CDR3 length is 17 residues. The DNA of the CDR3 is TGTGCCAGCAGCGTAGAATGGGACTACTCCTCCTACAATGAGCAGTTCTTC. This encodes CASSVEWDYSSYNEQFF.

This rearrangement joins TRBV7-8 to TRBJ1-5, with D maybe TRBD1 (6 bases). Trimming took 2 bases from V and 5 from J, leaving 10 bases between them. The CDR3 is 14 amino acids. The germline gives CDR1 SGHVS, CDR2 FQNEAQ. The CDR3 loop reads CASSLIQGHQPQHF. The CDR3 region has the DNA TGTGCCAGCAGCTTAATACAGGGCCATCAGCCCCAGCATTTT.

The genes are TRBV24-1 and TRBJ2-1; D might be TRBD2 (6 bases). The CDR3 is made up of 13 amino acids. V was clipped by 4 bases and J by 6 bases, with 9 bases between them. Germline CDR1 KGHDR, CDR2 SFDVKD. CDR3 protein: CATSEGLLNEQFF. The CDR3 DNA is TGTGCCACCAGTGAGGGACTTCTCAATGAGCAGTTCTTC.

The J gene is TRBJ2-7, the V gene TRBV30, with unresolved D. V was clipped by 1 base and J by 2 bases, with 9 bases between them. CDR1 and CDR2 (germline): GTSNPN, SVGIG (reference sequence). The length of the CDR3 is 13 residues. The CDR3 region has the DNA TGTGCCTGGAGTGCGGTAGGGACCTACGAGCAGTACTTC. It encodes CAWSAVGTYEQYF.

The rearrangement links TRBV10-1 to TRBJ2-2; the D is unclear. This CDR3 region has 14 residues. V lost 1 base and J lost 4, with 7 bases in between. Per the germline V gene, CDR1 is WNHNN and CDR2 is SYGVQD (reference sequence). CDR3 region: CASSEWGGTGELFF. Here the CDR3 DNA reads TGCGCCAGCAGTGAGTGGGGTGGCACCGGGGAGCTGTTTTTT.

The genes are TRBV7-2 and TRBJ2-3, with TRBD2 as a possible D gene (6 bases). Germline V gene lookup returns CDR1 SGHTA and CDR2 FQGNSA. The CDR3 is made up of 16 amino acids. Trimming removed 4 bases from V and 2 bases from J, with 16 bases in between. CDR3 bases: TGTGCCAGCAGCTCCCTGGGTAGCGGTATCACAGATACGCAGTATTTT. This encodes CASSSLGSGITDTQYF.

The chain couples TRBV28 to TRBJ2-2; D uncertain. Looked up from germline, CDR1 is MDHEN and CDR2 is SYDVKM. Trimming shortened V by 6 bases and J by 0 bases, and 14 bases separated the two germline ends. The CDR3 length is 16 residues. As DNA, the CDR3 is TGTGCCAGCAGCCCACCGACACCCGCGAACACCGGGGAGCTGTTTTTT. It translates to CASSPPTPANTGELFF.

This sequence joins TRBV6-6 and TRBJ1-4, with TRBD1 as a possible D gene (5 bases). CDR1 is MNHNY, CDR2 SVGAGI, per germline (reference sequence). The V and J ends lost 6 bases and 1 base respectively, with 9 bases between them. The CDR3 totals 14 residues. CDR3 amino acids: CASRRGGTNEKLFF. CDR3 in DNA: TGTGCCAGCAGACGGGGGGGAACTAATGAAAAACTGTTTTTT.

The J gene is TRBJ2-2, the V gene TRBV30; D unclear. Per germline, CDR1 GTSNPN and CDR2 SVGIG (reference sequence). This CDR3 has 15 amino acids. The V end was cut by 6 bases, the J end by 0 bases, with 14 bases between. DNA of the CDR3: TGTGCCTGCCTAAGGAGAAGAGCGAACACCGGGGAGCTGTTTTTT. It specifies CACLRRRANTGELFF.

This clone came up once. V is TRBV30 and J is TRBJ1-2, with D unresolved. The CDR3 totals 13 residues. In germline, CDR1 is GTSNPN, CDR2 SVGIG (reference sequence). Trimming cost V 0 bases and J 2 bases, with 7 bases left between them. The CDR3 DNA is TGTGCCTGGAGTGTGAGTGGGAACTATGGCTACACCTTC. Residues: CAWSVSGNYGYTF.

This clone is a singleton in its sample. The chain joins TRBV5-6 to TRBJ1-1, with 10 nucleotides matching TRBD1. CDR1 is SGHDT, CDR2 YYEEEE, per germline. The ends lost 6 bases at V and 5 bases at J; junction bases unmatched: 10. This CDR3 contains 15 residues. The CDR3 sequence: CASIFMTGGLTEAFF. In DNA form, the CDR3 reads TGTGCCAGCATCTTTATGACAGGGGGCCTTACTGAAGCTTTCTTT.

CDR3 in DNA: TGTGCCAGCTCACCACCGGCGGGGGAGGTCTATGGCTACACCTTC. Residues: CASSPPAGEVYGYTF. The chain employs TRBV18 and TRBJ1-2; D possibly corresponds to TRBD1 (5 bases). Germline V gives CDR1 KGHSH, CDR2 LQKENI. V lost 0 bases, J lost 4 bases, and 12 bases lay in between. CDR3 length: 15 residues.

The genes are TRBV30 and TRBJ2-7; maybe TRBD1 (5 bases). Germline V CDR1 and CDR2: GTSNPN, SVGIG (reference sequence). The V and J ends lost 5 bases and 5 bases respectively, with 10 bases between them. There are 11 residues in the CDR3. The CDR3 sequence is CAWGHVHEQYF. Written as DNA, the CDR3 is TGTGCCTGGGGACATGTCCACGAGCAGTACTTC.

This chain uses TRBV5-1 with TRBJ1-1; 9 bases map to TRBD1. V shed 3 bases, J shed 1 base, and the junction held 1 base outside the gene matches. Germline V lookup: CDR1 SGHRS, CDR2 YFSETQ. CDR3 length: 14 residues. The CDR3 DNA follows: TGCGCCAGCAGCTGGACAGGGGCGAACACTGAAGCTTTCTTT. Translation gives CASSWTGANTEAFF.

The chain recombines TRBV28 with TRBJ1-3, with D unresolved. The length of the CDR3 is 15 residues. The V and J ends lost 5 bases and 0 bases respectively, with 11 bases between them. The V gene's germline CDR1 is MDHEN and CDR2 SYDVKM. The CDR3 loop reads CASSGSQSSGNTIYF. As DNA, the CDR3 is TGTGCCAGCAGTGGGAGTCAGAGCTCTGGAAACACCATATATTTT.

The rearrangement links TRBV19 to TRBJ1-1; possible D gene TRBD1, 6 bases. Per the germline V gene, CDR1 is LNHDA and CDR2 is SQIVND (reference sequence). This CDR3 comprises 14 residues. V lost 6 bases, J lost 2 bases, and 13 bases lay in between. CDR3 sequence: CASRPRGGNTEAFF. The CDR3 nucleotides are TGTGCCAGTAGGCCCCGAGGGGGAAACACTGAAGCTTTCTTT.

This chain connects TRBV11-2 to TRBJ1-6; D is undetermined. V was pared by 1 base and J by 8 bases, with 6 bases between. Germline V gene lookup returns CDR1 SGHAT and CDR2 FQNNGV. The CDR3 is 13 amino acids. Here the CDR3 DNA reads TGTGCCAGCAGCTTAGGAGTAGATTCACCCCTCCACTTT. Protein sequence: CASSLGVDSPLHF.

The chain combines TRBV11-2 with TRBJ2-1; TRBD2 matches at 8 bases. V shed 4 bases, J shed 2 bases, and the junction held 7 bases outside the gene matches. The CDR3 is made up of 16 amino acids. Germline V gene data show CDR1 as SGHAT and CDR2 as FQNNGV. The CDR3 DNA follows: TGTGCCAGCAGCTCCGGGGGCGGGAGGCCCTACAATGAGCAGTTCTTC. Protein: CASSSGGGRPYNEQFF.

The chain carries TRBV4-1 and TRBJ1-6; D may be TRBD1 (5 bases). Germline lookup yields CDR1 MGHRA and CDR2 YSYEKL. Trimming shortened V by 1 base and J by 1 base, and 17 bases separated the two germline ends. The CDR3 is made up of 19 amino acids. CDR3 DNA sequence: TGCGCCAGCAGCCAAGTTGCGATGGCAGGGATGTCCTATAATTCACCCCTCCACTTT. Amino acid sequence: CASSQVAMAGMSYNSPLHF.

This chain connects TRBV7-8 to TRBJ1-1; 8 nucleotides line up with TRBD1. This CDR3 region has 14 residues. Germline CDR1 reads SGHVS; CDR2 reads FQNEAQ. The V gene end was trimmed by 8 bases and the J gene end by 3 bases; junction bases not matched to a gene: 8. In nucleotides, the CDR3 is TGTGCCAGCGGCCAGGGGGCCTGGGACACTGAAGCTTTCTTT. Amino acid sequence: CASGQGAWDTEAFF.

The chain has TRBV27 and TRBJ1-1; D may be TRBD1 (5 bases). V dropped 2 bases and J dropped 4 bases, with 11 bases sitting between them. The germline V gene has CDR1 MNHEY and CDR2 SMNVEV (reference sequence). There are 14 residues in the CDR3. CDR3 sequence (DNA): TGTGCCAGCAGTTTAGGTCTGGGGGGCACTGAAGCTTTCTTT. Its translation is CASSLGLGGTEAFF.

This chain's CDR3 is CASSLGAPGGNEKLFF. In DNA, the CDR3 is TGTGCCAGCAGCCTCGGAGCCCCGGGGGGGAATGAAAAACTGTTTTTT. The chain combines TRBV7-9 with TRBJ1-4, with D maybe TRBD1 (5 bases). Germline V CDR1 and CDR2: SEHNR, FQNEAQ (reference sequence). This CDR3 comprises 16 residues. Trimming cost V 5 bases and J 5 bases, with 18 bases left between them.

About this clone: Other DNA sequences from this sample encode an identical CDR3 as well. V and J are TRBV3-1 (or the pseudogene TRBV3-2) and TRBJ1-5, with D possibly being TRBD1 (5 bases). V was clipped by 1 base and J by 6 bases, with 10 bases between them. The CDR3 runs to 14 residues. CDR1 and CDR2 (germline): LGHDT, YNNKEL (reference sequence). CDR3 sequence: CASSQGGVAQPQHF. In nucleotides, the CDR3 is TGTGCCAGCAGCCAAGGGGGGGTCGCTCAGCCCCAGCATTTT.

The chain recombines TRBV3-1 (or the pseudogene TRBV3-2) with TRBJ1-1; weak D call: TRBD1 (5 bases). Deletions cut 3 bases from V and 1 base from J, with 18 bases between. The length of the CDR3 is 17 residues. Germline V gives CDR1 LGHDT, CDR2 YNNKEL (reference sequence). The CDR3 DNA is TGTGCCAGCAGCCATAAATCGGGACCGGCTTCGAACACTGAAGCTTTCTTT. This gives the protein CASSHKSGPASNTEAFF.

On this clone: Additional DNA sequences in this sample encode the identical CDR3. The V call is TRBV5-1, the J call TRBJ2-1; D is tentatively TRBD1 or TRBD2 (5 bases each). V was shortened by 0 bases and J by 3 bases, with 10 bases between the two germline ends. The CDR3 sequence is 15 residues long. Looked up from germline, CDR1 is SGHRS and CDR2 is YFSETQ. Here the CDR3 DNA reads TGCGCCAGCAGCTTGGTTTCAGGGAGCTACAATGAGCAGTTCTTC. Translating it yields CASSLVSGSYNEQFF.